This T cell receptor beta chain derives from a study of T cells in Graves' hyperthyroidism and ophthalmopathy. Findings and limits, study-wide: Appearing also in blood were most of the thyroid clonotypes expanded above 0.001.

Patients between 18 and 65 years old had hyperthyroidism, newly diagnosed and lasting under 2 months. PBMCs were derived from more than 8 ml fresh peripheral blood. Trimming cost V 2 bases and J 5 bases, with 12 bases left between them. Germline V gene lookup returns CDR1 SEHNR and CDR2 FQNEAQ (reference sequence). The CDR3 loop spans 14 amino acids. Authors of the study amplified TCR beta CDR3 regions from RNA transcripts. The HTBI primer set served for first-round RT-PCR of the TCR CDR3. From the multiplex PCR reads, TCRdb called clonotypes with MiXCR, one entry per CDR3 protein. Of some 620,000 distinct CDR3 sequences in the sample, 15% to 20% were seen once. This clonotype was found many times. Its cognate antigen is unknown.

This receptor was identified in a woman under 40 with Graves' hyperthyroidism. The sample consisted of blood. The rearrangement links TRBV7-9 to TRBJ2-5; possibly TRBD2 for D (7 bases). CDR3 loop: CASSLRGGTETQYF. DNA for the CDR3: TGTGCCAGCAGCTTAAGGGGGGGAACGGAGACCCAGTACTTC.